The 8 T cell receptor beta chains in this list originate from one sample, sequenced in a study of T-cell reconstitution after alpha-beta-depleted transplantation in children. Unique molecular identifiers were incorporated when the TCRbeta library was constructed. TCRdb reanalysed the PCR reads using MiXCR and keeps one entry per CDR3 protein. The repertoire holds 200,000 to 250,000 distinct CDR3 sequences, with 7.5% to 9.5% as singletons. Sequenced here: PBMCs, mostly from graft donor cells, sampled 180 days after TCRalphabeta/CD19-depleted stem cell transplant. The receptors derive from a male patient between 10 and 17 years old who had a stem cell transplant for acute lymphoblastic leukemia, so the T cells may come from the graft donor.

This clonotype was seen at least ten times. DNA for the CDR3: TGTGCCAGCAGCCCACCTGGCCCCACCAGGAGCTACGAGCAGTACTTC. Amino acid sequence: CASSPPGPTRSYEQYF. This chain joins TRBV5-4 and TRBJ2-7; no clear D. Germline V gives CDR1 SGHNT, CDR2 YYREEE (reference sequence). V was trimmed by 4 bases and J by 3 bases, leaving 20 bases between them. The CDR3 totals 16 residues.

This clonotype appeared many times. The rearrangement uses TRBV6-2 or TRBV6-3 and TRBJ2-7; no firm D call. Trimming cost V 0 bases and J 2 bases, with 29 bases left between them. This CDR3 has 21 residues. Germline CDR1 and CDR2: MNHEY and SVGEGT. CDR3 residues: CASSYSEESPTSSTYAYEQYF. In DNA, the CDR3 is TGTGCCAGCAGTTACTCCGAGGAATCTCCTACGAGCAGTACTTACGCCTACGAGCAGTACTTC.

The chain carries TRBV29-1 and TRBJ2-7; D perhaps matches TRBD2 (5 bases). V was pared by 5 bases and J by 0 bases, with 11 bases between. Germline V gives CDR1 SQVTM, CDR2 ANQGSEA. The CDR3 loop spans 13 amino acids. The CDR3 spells CSVNDGDSYEQYF. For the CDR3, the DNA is TGCAGCGTTAATGACGGGGACTCCTACGAGCAGTACTTC.

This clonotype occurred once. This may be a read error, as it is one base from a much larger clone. The CDR3 here is CASGFRLAGELFF. The CDR3 DNA follows: TGTGCTAGTGGTTTCCGACTAGCCGGGGAGCTGTTTTTT. The J gene is TRBJ2-2, the V gene TRBV12-5, with TRBD2 as a possible D gene (6 bases). Germline CDR1 reads LGHNT; CDR2 reads FRNRAP. The CDR3 sequence is 13 residues long. Trimming cost V 3 bases and J 6 bases, with 8 bases left between them.

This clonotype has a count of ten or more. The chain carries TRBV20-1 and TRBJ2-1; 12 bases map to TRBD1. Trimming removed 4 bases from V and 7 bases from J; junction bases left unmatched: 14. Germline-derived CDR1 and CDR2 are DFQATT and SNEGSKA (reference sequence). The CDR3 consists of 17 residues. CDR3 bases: TGCAGTGCTACATCAGTCAGGGGGGACAGGGGGCTTAATGAGCAGTTCTTC. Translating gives CSATSVRGDRGLNEQFF.

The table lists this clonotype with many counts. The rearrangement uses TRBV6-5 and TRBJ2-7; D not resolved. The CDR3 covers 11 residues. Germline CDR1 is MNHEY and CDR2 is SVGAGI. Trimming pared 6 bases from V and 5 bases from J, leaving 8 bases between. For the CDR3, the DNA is TGTGCCAGCAGCTCTAGGGACGAGCAGTACTTC. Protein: CASSSRDEQYF.

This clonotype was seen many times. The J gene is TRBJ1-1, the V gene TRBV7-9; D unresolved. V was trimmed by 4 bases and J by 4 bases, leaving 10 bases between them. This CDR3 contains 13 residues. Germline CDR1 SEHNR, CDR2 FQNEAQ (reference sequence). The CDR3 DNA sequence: TGTGCCAGCAGCTCGATTGAGACCACTGAAGCTTTCTTT. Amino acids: CASSSIETTEAFF.

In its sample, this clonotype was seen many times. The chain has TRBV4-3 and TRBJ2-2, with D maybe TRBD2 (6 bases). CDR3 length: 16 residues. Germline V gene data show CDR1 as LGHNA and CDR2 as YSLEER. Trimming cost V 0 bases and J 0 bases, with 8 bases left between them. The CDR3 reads CASSQDLATNTGELFF. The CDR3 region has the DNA TGCGCCAGCAGCCAAGACCTAGCGACGAACACCGGGGAGCTGTTTTTT.